The 18 T cell receptor beta chains presented below share a single source sample, sequenced in a study of post-analysis software for immune sequencing data. Unique molecular identifiers were carried by the TCR beta cDNA libraries. One entry per CDR3 protein, called by TCRdb with MiXCR from the PCR reads. The table records about 400,000 distinct CDR3 sequences, about a third of them present only once. Study-wide findings and caveats: Among roughly 5 TRBV segments more frequent in patients than controls were TRBV5-6, TRBV5-1 and TRBV20-1.

The antigens these receptors bind are not known. Material: blood. These receptor sequences come from a girl aged 5-17 years with multiple sclerosis.

This clonotype showed up just a few times. The V gene is TRBV5-1, the J gene TRBJ1-2; D unclear. This CDR3 comprises 15 residues. Trimming took 4 bases from V and 4 from J, leaving 17 bases between them. Germline V gene lookup returns CDR1 SGHRS and CDR2 YFSETQ. CDR3 DNA: TGCGCCAGCAGCCCCGATGAGGCCGGGGTCTATGGCTACACCTTC. It yields the protein CASSPDEAGVYGYTF.

This clonotype was recorded at least ten times. The CDR3 sequence is CSVAAGISYGYTF. As DNA, the CDR3 is TGCAGCGTTGCGGCAGGGATAAGCTATGGCTACACCTTC. The chain links TRBV29-1 to TRBJ1-2, with a weak D call TRBD1 (5 bases). There are 13 residues in the CDR3. CDR1 and CDR2 from the germline V gene are SQVTM and ANQGSEA. The germline V and J ends were trimmed by 4 bases and 4 bases, with 13 bases remaining between them. The complete variable domain, with remaining parts taken from reference TRBV29-1 and TRBJ1-2, reads SAVISQKPSRDICQRGTSLTIQCQVDSQVTMMFWYRQQPGQSLTLIATANQGSEATYESGFVIDKFPISRPNLTFSTLTVSNMSPEDSSIYLCSVAAGISYGYTFGSGTRLTVV.

This chain links TRBV7-2 with TRBJ2-2; the D gene is possibly TRBD1 (5 bases). The V gene lost 3 bases and the J gene lost 5 bases, with 7 bases spanning the gap. The CDR3 consists of 13 residues. Germline CDR1 reads SGHTA; CDR2 reads FQGNSA. The CDR3 nucleotides read TGTGCCAGCAGCTTTCCAGGGACCGGGGAGCTGTTTTTT. This sequence encodes CASSFPGTGELFF.

The chain joins TRBV29-1 to TRBJ2-3; tentative D call: TRBD2 (5 bases). This CDR3 is 16 amino acids long. Per germline, CDR1 SQVTM and CDR2 ANQGSEA. Trimming took off 2 bases at V and 5 bases at J, with 20 bases between the two ends. CDR3 in DNA: TGCAGCGTTGAAAATCCCCCTAGGATGGAGGTAGATACGCAGTATTTT. Amino acids: CSVENPPRMEVDTQYF.

This sequence joins TRBV5-1 and TRBJ1-5; D remains unclear. Trimming took off 3 bases at V and 2 bases at J, with 24 bases between the two ends. Germline V gene data show CDR1 as SGHRS and CDR2 as YFSETQ. The CDR3 extends over 19 amino acids. The CDR3 is CASSSGTGVVPRGNQPQHF. In nucleotides, the CDR3 is TGCGCCAGCAGCTCCGGTACTGGCGTCGTCCCGCGGGGCAATCAGCCCCAGCATTTT.

This clonotype has more than one count but fewer than ten. This sequence joins TRBV12-3 or TRBV12-4 and TRBJ2-5; D unclear. Gene TRBJ2-7 matches the end of the DNA better, so the J call may be wrong. The CDR3 totals 14 residues. The DNA of the CDR3 is TGTGCCAGCAGTTTAGGGGTTAGAATCGGCGAGCAGTACTTC. It is translated as CASSLGVRIGEQYF.

The J gene is TRBJ1-6, the V gene TRBV7-9, with D uncertain. The germline CDR1 and CDR2 sequences are SEHNR and FQNEAQ (reference sequence). Trimming shortened V by 3 bases and J by 9 bases, and 6 bases separated the two germline ends. The CDR3 runs 12 residues. CDR3 nucleotides: TGTGCCAGCAGCTTCCCGCCTTCACCCCTCCACTTT. It is translated as CASSFPPSPLHF.

The V call is TRBV10-3, the J call TRBJ1-2, with D hard to call. Per the germline V gene, CDR1 is ENHRY and CDR2 is SYGVKD. Trimming pared 6 bases from V and 2 bases from J, leaving 13 bases between. CDR3 length: 14 amino acids. The CDR3 region has the DNA TGTGCCATCAGGACACAGACTCAAAACTATGGCTACACCTTC. Protein: CAIRTQTQNYGYTF.

This sequence joins TRBV10-3 and TRBJ1-1; D possibly corresponds to TRBD1 (6 bases). The CDR3 totals 14 residues. The germline V and J ends were trimmed by 7 bases and 3 bases, with 15 bases remaining between them. Germline CDR1 ENHRY, CDR2 SYGVKD. This chain's CDR3 is CAITRGGSDTEAFF. CDR3 coding DNA: TGTGCCATCACTAGAGGGGGGTCCGACACTGAAGCTTTCTTT.

On this clonotype: This could be a read error, since a much larger clone is one nucleotide away. The CDR3 spells CASSLGFGDRTYEQYF. The CDR3 DNA reads TGTGCCAGCAGCTTAGGGTTCGGGGACAGGACCTACGAGCAGTACTTC. The rearrangement joins TRBV7-9 to TRBJ2-7; 8 positions match TRBD1. The V segment lost 1 base and the J segment 2 bases; nucleotides outside the gene matches: 7. Germline V gene sequence: CDR1 SEHNR, CDR2 FQNEAQ (reference sequence). The CDR3 is 16 residues long.

The V call is TRBV6-2 or TRBV6-3, the J call TRBJ2-1; 9 bases agree with TRBD2. The CDR3 loop spans 14 amino acids. Trimming removed 8 bases from V and 5 bases from J; junction bases left unmatched: 7. The germline V gene encodes CDR1 MNHEY and CDR2 SVGEGT. The CDR3 DNA sequence: TGTGCCAGCCTAGGACTAGCGAGGAACAATGAGCAGTTCTTC. Translated, it gives CASLGLARNNEQFF.

A few counts support this clonotype. The V call is TRBV7-9, the J call TRBJ2-4; D remains unclear. CDR1 SEHNR and CDR2 FQNEAQ come from the germline V gene (reference sequence). Trimming stripped 1 base from V and 2 bases from J, with 6 bases between. The CDR3 totals 14 residues. The CDR3 coding sequence is TGTGCCAGCAGCTTAGTCAGGTCCAAAAACATTCAGTACTTC. This translates into CASSLVRSKNIQYF.

The V and J genes are TRBV5-1 and TRBJ2-3; D not certain. V lost 2 bases, J lost 4 bases, and 11 bases lay in between. Per the germline V gene, CDR1 is SGHRS and CDR2 is YFSETQ. The CDR3 has 14 amino acids. The CDR3 DNA reads as TGCGCCAGCAGCTTTGGTGTCGAAGCAGATACGCAGTATTTT. Translation: CASSFGVEADTQYF.

This chain connects TRBV15 to TRBJ2-3; D may be TRBD2 (6 bases). V lost 1 base to trimming and J lost 4 bases, with 15 bases between them. CDR1 is LNHNV, CDR2 YYDKDF, per germline (reference sequence). This CDR3 has 16 residues. The DNA for the CDR3 is TGTGCCACCAGCAGAGGAGGCGGGGTAGGAGCAGATACGCAGTATTTT. Amino acids: CATSRGGGVGADTQYF. Full variable domain (remainder filled in from reference TRBV15 and TRBJ2-3): DAMVIQNPRYQVTQFGKPVTLSCSQTLNHNVMYWYQQKSSQAPKLLFHYYDKDFNNEADTPDNFQSRRPNTSFCFLDIRSPGLGDTAMYLCATSRGGGVGADTQYFGPGTRLTVL.

The chain has TRBV11-2 and TRBJ2-2; 10 nucleotides match TRBD2. The CDR3 covers 15 residues. CDR1 SGHAT and CDR2 FQNNGV come from the germline V gene. V trimming: 1 base; J trimming: 7 bases; junction bases outside the gene matches: 3. CDR3 DNA: TGTGCCAGCAGCTTAGGACTAGCGGGCGGCGGGGAGCTGTTTTTT. Residues: CASSLGLAGGGELFF.

This clonotype was picked up a small number of times. The CDR3 protein is CASSPSRSAEGEQYF. For the CDR3, the DNA is TGTGCCAGCAGTCCCTCGAGGAGTGCCGAGGGCGAGCAGTACTTC. This sequence joins TRBV12-3 or TRBV12-4 and TRBJ2-7, with D maybe TRBD2 (5 bases). The CDR3 spans 15 residues. Trimming stripped 5 bases from V and 6 bases from J, with 20 bases between.

The genes are TRBV7-2 and TRBJ2-1; the D is unclear. Germline V gene data show CDR1 as SGHTA and CDR2 as FQGNSA. The CDR3 sequence is 14 residues long. V lost 1 base to trimming and J lost 10 bases, with 14 bases between them. The CDR3 region has the DNA TGTGCCAGCAGCTTAGGGCAGTACAATGTAGAGCAGTTCTTC. Its protein is CASSLGQYNVEQFF.

This clonotype was observed a handful of times. V gene TRBV18 combines with J gene TRBJ1-1, with 7 bases fitting TRBD1. Per germline, CDR1 KGHSH and CDR2 LQKENI. The CDR3 is made up of 15 amino acids. Unmatched junction bases numbered 8, after V lost 2 bases and J lost 5 bases. The CDR3 DNA sequence: TGTGCCAGCTCACCAGGGGCAGGGGGTGAAACTGAAGCTTTCTTT. Its protein is CASSPGAGGETEAFF.